Here is one TCR beta chain with its context. What it binds is not known. This may come from a read error, since a much larger clone is one base off. If no ophthalmopathy progression occurred within 18 months, Graves' hyperthyroidism was stable. The source of the PBMCs was 10 ml of fresh peripheral blood. These data originate in a study of T cells in Graves' hyperthyroidism and ophthalmopathy. In the study overall: Peripheral blood was obtained at initial diagnosis, preceding any treatment.

Study findings and constraints: A model of 13 V-J pairs discriminated ophthalmopathy from stable hyperthyroidism.

Trimming shortened V by 6 bases and J by 4 bases, and 16 bases separated the two germline ends. CDR3 length: 16 residues. The germline CDR1 and CDR2 sequences are SNHLY and FYNNEI. RNA transcripts gave rise to amplified TCR beta CDR3 regions. First-round RT-PCR with HTBI primers amplified the TCR CDR3 region. MiXCR, applied by TCRdb to the multiplex PCR reads, yields one record per CDR3 protein. The sample contains some 440,000 distinct CDR3 sequences, more than 15% of which appear only once. Sequencing was carried out using blood. The sequence derives from a woman in her late teens or twenties with Graves' hyperthyroidism. The chain combines TRBV2 with TRBJ2-6, with D possibly matching TRBD1 (6 bases). The CDR3 DNA reads as TGTGCCAGCAGAGTCCAGGGGCGAGGCGGGGCCAACGTCCTGACTTTC. Protein product: CASRVQGRGGANVLTF.